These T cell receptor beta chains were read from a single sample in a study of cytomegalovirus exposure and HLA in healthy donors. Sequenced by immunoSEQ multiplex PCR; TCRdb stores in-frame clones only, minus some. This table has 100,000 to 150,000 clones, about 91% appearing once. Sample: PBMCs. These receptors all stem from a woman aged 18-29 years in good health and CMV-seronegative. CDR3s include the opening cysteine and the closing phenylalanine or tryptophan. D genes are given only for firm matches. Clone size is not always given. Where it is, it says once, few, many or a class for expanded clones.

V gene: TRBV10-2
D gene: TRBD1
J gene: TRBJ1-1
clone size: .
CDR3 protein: CASSDFGRGLMNTEAFF
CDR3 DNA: TGCGCCAGCAGTGATTTTGGCAGGGGGCTCATGAACACTGAAGCTTTCTTT

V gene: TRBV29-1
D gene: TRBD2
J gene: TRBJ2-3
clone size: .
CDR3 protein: CSGFDGTSGTDTQYF
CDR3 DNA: TGCAGCGGTTTCGACGGGACTAGCGGCACAGATACGCAGTATTTT

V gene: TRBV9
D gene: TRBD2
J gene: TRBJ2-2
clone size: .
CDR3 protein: CASSVELAGVYTGELFF
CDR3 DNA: TGTGCCAGCAGCGTAGAACTAGCGGGAGTCTACACCGGGGAGCTGTTTTTT

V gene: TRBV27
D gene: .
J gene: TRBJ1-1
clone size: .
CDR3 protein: CASSSERQRGTEAFF
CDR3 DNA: TGTGCCAGCAGTTCCGAGCGACAGAGGGGGACTGAAGCTTTCTTT

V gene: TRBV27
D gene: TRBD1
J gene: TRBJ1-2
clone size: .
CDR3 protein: CASSFAGGNGYTF
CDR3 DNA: TGTGCCAGCAGTTTTGCAGGGGGTAATGGCTACACCTTC

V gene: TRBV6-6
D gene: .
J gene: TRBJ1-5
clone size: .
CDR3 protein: CASSWGQYSNQPQHF
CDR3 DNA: TGTGCCAGCAGTTGGGGACAATATAGCAATCAGCCCCAGCATTTT

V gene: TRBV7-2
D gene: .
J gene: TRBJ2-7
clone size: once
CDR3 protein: CASTSGGRINEQYF
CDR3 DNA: TGTGCCAGCACCTCAGGGGGGCGTATAAACGAGCAGTACTTC

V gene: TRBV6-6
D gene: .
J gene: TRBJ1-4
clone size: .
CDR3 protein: CASTPPGSGEKLFF
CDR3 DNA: TGTGCCAGCACACCGCCGGGGAGTGGTGAAAAACTGTTTTTT

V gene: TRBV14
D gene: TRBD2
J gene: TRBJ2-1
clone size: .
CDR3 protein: CASMGGGVYSEQFF
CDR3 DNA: TGTGCCAGCATGGGCGGGGGGGTCTATAGTGAGCAGTTCTTC

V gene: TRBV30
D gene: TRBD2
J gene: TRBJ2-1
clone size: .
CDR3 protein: CAWSSSGAYNEQFF
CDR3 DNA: TGTGCCTGGAGTTCTAGCGGGGCCTACAATGAGCAGTTCTTC

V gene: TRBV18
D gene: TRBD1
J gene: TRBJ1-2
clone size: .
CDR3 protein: CASSALTGGENYGYTF
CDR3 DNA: TGTGCCAGCTCAGCCTTAACAGGGGGAGAAAACTATGGCTACACCTTC

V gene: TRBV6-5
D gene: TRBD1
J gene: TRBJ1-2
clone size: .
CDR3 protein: CASSYSAGGYGYTF
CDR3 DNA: TGTGCCAGCAGTTACTCGGCAGGGGGCTATGGCTACACCTTC

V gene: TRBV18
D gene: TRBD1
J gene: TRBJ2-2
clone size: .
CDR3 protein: CASSPRDRGTGELFF
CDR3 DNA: TGTGCCAGCTCACCACGGGACAGGGGTACCGGGGAGCTGTTTTTT

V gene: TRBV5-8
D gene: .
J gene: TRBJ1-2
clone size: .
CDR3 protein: CASSLGRVGGYTF
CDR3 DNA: TGTGCCAGCAGCTTGGGACGGGTCGGTGGCTACACCTTC

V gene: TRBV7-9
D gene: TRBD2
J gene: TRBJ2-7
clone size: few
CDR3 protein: CASSSGTSGYEQYF
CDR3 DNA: TGTGCCAGCAGCTCGGGGACTAGCGGGTACGAGCAGTACTTC

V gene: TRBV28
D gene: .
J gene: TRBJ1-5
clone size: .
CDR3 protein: CASSVQLQPQHF
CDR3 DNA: TGTGCCAGCAGTGTACAGCTCCAGCCCCAGCATTTT

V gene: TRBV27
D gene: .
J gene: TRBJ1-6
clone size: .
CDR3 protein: CASSLSGGATYNSPLHF
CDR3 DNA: TGTGCCAGCAGTTTATCAGGGGGGGCAACCTATAATTCACCCCTCCACTTT

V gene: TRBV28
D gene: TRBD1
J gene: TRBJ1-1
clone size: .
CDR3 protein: CASSFTGDVAFF
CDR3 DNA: TGTGCCAGCAGTTTTACAGGGGACGTGGCTTTCTTT

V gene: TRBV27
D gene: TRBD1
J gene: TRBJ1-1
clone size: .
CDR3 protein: CASSPLLISNRGAEAFF
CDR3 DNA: TGTGCCAGCAGTCCACTCCTAATATCAAACAGGGGGGCTGAAGCTTTCTTT

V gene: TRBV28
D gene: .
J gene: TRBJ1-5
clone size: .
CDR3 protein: CASSFAWDKLSQPQHF
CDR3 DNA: TGTGCCAGCAGTTTTGCTTGGGACAAACTTAGTCAGCCCCAGCATTTT

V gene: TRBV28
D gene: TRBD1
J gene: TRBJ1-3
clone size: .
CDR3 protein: CASSGRGLGNTIYF
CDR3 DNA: TGTGCCAGCAGTGGAAGGGGGCTTGGAAACACCATATATTTT

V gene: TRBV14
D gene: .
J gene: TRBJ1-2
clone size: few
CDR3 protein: CASSQDRGSNYGYTF
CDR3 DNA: TGTGCCAGCAGCCAAGATAGGGGCAGTAACTATGGCTACACCTTC

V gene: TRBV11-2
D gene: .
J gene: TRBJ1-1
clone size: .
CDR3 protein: CASSLGRGNAFF
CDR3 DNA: TGTGCCAGCAGCTTGGGTAGGGGTAATGCTTTCTTT

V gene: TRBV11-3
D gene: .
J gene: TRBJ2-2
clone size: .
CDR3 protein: CASSLGLTNTGELFF
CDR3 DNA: TGTGCCAGCAGCTTAGGACTGACGAACACCGGGGAGCTGTTTTTT

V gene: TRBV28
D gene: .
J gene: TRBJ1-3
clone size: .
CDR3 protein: CASTNSGNTIYF
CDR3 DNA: TGTGCCAGCACTAACTCTGGAAACACCATATATTTT

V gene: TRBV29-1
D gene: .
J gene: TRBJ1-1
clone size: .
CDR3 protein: CSVEGTGQGRWEAFF
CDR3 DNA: TGCAGCGTTGAAGGTACAGGGCAGGGGCGGTGGGAAGCTTTCTTT

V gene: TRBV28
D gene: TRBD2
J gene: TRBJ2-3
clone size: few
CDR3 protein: CASSSQREGLDTQYF
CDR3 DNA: TGTGCCAGCAGTTCCCAGCGGGAGGGTCTAGATACGCAGTATTTT

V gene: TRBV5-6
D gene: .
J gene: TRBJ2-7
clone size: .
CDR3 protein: CASSLSLAHEQYF
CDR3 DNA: TGTGCCAGCAGCTTGTCGCTAGCCCACGAGCAGTACTTC

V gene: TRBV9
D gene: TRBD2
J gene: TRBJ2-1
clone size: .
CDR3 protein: CASSIGEGNNEQFF
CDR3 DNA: TGTGCCAGCAGCATAGGGGAGGGAAACAATGAGCAGTTCTTC

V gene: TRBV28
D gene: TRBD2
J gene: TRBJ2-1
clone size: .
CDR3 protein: CATLGGLAGGPANEQFF
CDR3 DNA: TGTGCCACCCTCGGGGGACTAGCGGGGGGGCCGGCCAATGAGCAGTTCTTC

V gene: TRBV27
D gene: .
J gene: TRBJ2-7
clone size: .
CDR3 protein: CASSLLGQNSYEQYF
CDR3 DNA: TGTGCCAGCAGTTTACTTGGACAGAACTCCTACGAGCAGTACTTC

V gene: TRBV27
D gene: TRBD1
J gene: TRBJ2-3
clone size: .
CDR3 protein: CASSPLGQATDTQYF
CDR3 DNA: TGTGCCAGCAGTCCCCTGGGACAGGCCACAGATACGCAGTATTTT